What follows describes a single T cell receptor beta chain. This specimen belongs to a study of early T cells in non-severe SARS-CoV-2 infection. CDR3 size: 12 residues. Germline loops: CDR1 SGHKS, CDR2 YYEKEE (reference sequence). The V and J ends lost 0 bases and 8 bases respectively, with 8 bases between them. TCRdb reprocessed the 5' RACE reads via MiXCR and lists one record per CDR3 protein. Here the sample spans about 83,000 distinct CDR3 sequences, approximately 14% being singletons. The receptor comes from an adult who was a healthcare worker with PCR-confirmed SARS-CoV-2 infection or an uninfected control (not recorded which). The V call is TRBV5-5, the J call TRBJ1-1; D uncertain. Input material: whole blood. This CDR3 is CASSLVDPEAFF. The DNA of the CDR3 is TGTGCCAGCAGCTTGGTTGACCCCGAAGCTTTCTTT.